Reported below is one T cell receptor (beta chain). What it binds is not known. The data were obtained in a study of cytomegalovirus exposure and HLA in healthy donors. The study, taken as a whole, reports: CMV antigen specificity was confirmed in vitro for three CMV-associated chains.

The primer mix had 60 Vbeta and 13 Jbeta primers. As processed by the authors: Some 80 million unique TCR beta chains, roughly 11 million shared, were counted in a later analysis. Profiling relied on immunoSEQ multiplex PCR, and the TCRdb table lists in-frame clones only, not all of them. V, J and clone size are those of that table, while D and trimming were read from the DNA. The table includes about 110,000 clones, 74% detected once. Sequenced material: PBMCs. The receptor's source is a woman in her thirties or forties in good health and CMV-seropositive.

This CDR3 is CASSPWGESSYNEQFF. The CDR3, as DNA: TGTGCCAGTAGTCCCTGGGGGGAGAGCTCCTACAATGAGCAGTTCTTC. The chain couples TRBV19 to TRBJ2-1, with D possibly TRBD2 on 6 matching bases. Germline V gene sequence: CDR1 LNHDA, CDR2 SQIVND (reference sequence). The ends were cut back, 5 bases at V and 0 bases at J, with 14 bases in the middle. There are 16 residues in the CDR3.